A selection of T cell receptor beta chains follows, all from one sample in a study of siplizumab effects on memory and regulatory T cells. Data came from immunoSEQ multiplex PCR; TCRdb stores just in-frame clones and leaves some out. The sample lists tens of thousands of clones; 88% were seen once. Sequenced: Tregs sorted from blood. These receptor sequences come from a human donor in good health. Both conserved end residues are part of each CDR3. The D gene is left open where the match is weak. Only part of the rows carry a size: once, few, many, or a class if the clone is expanded.

J gene: TRBJ1-3; D gene: .; clone size: .; V gene: TRBV4-1; CDR3 protein: CASSPRVGQNPGNTIYF; CDR3 DNA: TGCGCCAGCAGCCCCAGGGTTGGACAGAACCCTGGAAACACCATATATTTT
J gene: TRBJ2-7; D gene: TRBD1; clone size: .; V gene: TRBV27; CDR3 protein: CASSLLGQGAYEQYF; CDR3 DNA: TGTGCCAGCAGTTTATTGGGCCAGGGGGCATACGAGCAGTACTTC
J gene: TRBJ2-3; D gene: TRBD2; clone size: once; V gene: TRBV7-9; CDR3 protein: CASSLGAGDTQYF; CDR3 DNA: TGTGCCAGCAGCTTGGGAGCGGGGGATACGCAGTATTTT
J gene: TRBJ2-1; D gene: .; clone size: .; V gene: TRBV29-1; CDR3 protein: CSVETQGDLDEQFF; CDR3 DNA: TGCAGCGTTGAAACGCAGGGAGATCTTGATGAGCAGTTCTTC
J gene: TRBJ1-1; D gene: .; clone size: .; V gene: TRBV29-1; CDR3 protein: CSVKGSQGTEAFF; CDR3 DNA: TGCAGCGTTAAGGGTTCGCAAGGCACTGAAGCTTTCTTT
J gene: TRBJ1-3; D gene: .; clone size: .; V gene: TRBV6-1; CDR3 protein: CASSVLLQGIRNTIYF; CDR3 DNA: TGTGCCAGCAGTGTCCTCTTACAGGGTATTCGAAACACCATATATTTT
J gene: TRBJ2-1; D gene: .; clone size: .; V gene: TRBV7-9; CDR3 protein: CASSSSGTDFNEQFF; CDR3 DNA: TGTGCCAGCAGCTCATCCGGGACTGACTTCAATGAGCAGTTCTTC
J gene: TRBJ1-1; D gene: .; clone size: .; V gene: TRBV5-6; CDR3 protein: CASSFRGTEAFF; CDR3 DNA: TGTGCCAGCAGCTTCCGGGGCACTGAAGCTTTCTTT
J gene: TRBJ2-1; D gene: .; clone size: .; V gene: TRBV18; CDR3 protein: CASSPLLSSYNEQFF; CDR3 DNA: TGTGCCAGCTCACCCCTGCTCAGCTCCTACAATGAGCAGTTCTTC
J gene: TRBJ2-3; D gene: .; clone size: .; V gene: TRBV5-1; CDR3 protein: CASSLGRDAPGFTDTQYF; CDR3 DNA: TGCGCCAGCAGTTTGGGCCGGGACGCCCCGGGATTCACAGATACGCAGTATTTT
J gene: TRBJ1-1; D gene: TRBD1; clone size: .; V gene: TRBV25-1; CDR3 protein: CASSESGQGLNTEAFF; CDR3 DNA: TGTGCCAGCAGTGAGTCGGGACAGGGCTTAAACACTGAAGCTTTCTTT
J gene: TRBJ2-5; D gene: .; clone size: .; V gene: TRBV7-8; CDR3 protein: CASSQEETQYF; CDR3 DNA: TGTGCCAGCAGCCAAGAAGAGACCCAGTACTTC
J gene: TRBJ1-2; D gene: .; clone size: .; V gene: TRBV7-9; CDR3 protein: CASSSTRYGYTF; CDR3 DNA: TGTGCCAGCAGCTCTACAAGATATGGCTACACCTTC
J gene: TRBJ2-1; D gene: TRBD2; clone size: .; V gene: TRBV6-1; CDR3 protein: CASRAASGNYNEQFF; CDR3 DNA: TGTGCCAGCAGGGCGGCTAGCGGGAACTACAATGAGCAGTTCTTC
J gene: TRBJ2-7; D gene: .; clone size: .; V gene: TRBV27; CDR3 protein: CASSRSGSSYEQYF; CDR3 DNA: TGTGCCAGCAGTAGGTCAGGGAGCTCCTACGAGCAGTACTTC
J gene: TRBJ2-7; D gene: TRBD1; clone size: .; V gene: TRBV29-1; CDR3 protein: CSVGTGRYEQYF; CDR3 DNA: TGCAGCGTTGGGACAGGGCGCTACGAGCAGTACTTC
J gene: TRBJ2-2; D gene: .; clone size: .; V gene: TRBV7-3; CDR3 protein: CASSLTGNTGELFF; CDR3 DNA: TGTGCCAGCAGCTTAACGGGGAACACCGGGGAGCTGTTTTTT
J gene: TRBJ2-2; D gene: TRBD1; clone size: .; V gene: TRBV4-1; CDR3 protein: CASSQRTGGNTGELFF; CDR3 DNA: TGCGCCAGCAGCCAGCGGACAGGGGGTAACACCGGGGAGCTGTTTTTT
J gene: TRBJ2-3; D gene: .; clone size: .; V gene: TRBV5-1; CDR3 protein: CASSLVTGSNTDTQYF; CDR3 DNA: TGCGCCAGCAGCTTGGTTACAGGCTCCAACACAGATACGCAGTATTTT
J gene: TRBJ2-5; D gene: TRBD2; clone size: once; V gene: TRBV11-3; CDR3 protein: CASSIKTSRQETQYF; CDR3 DNA: TGTGCCAGCAGCATTAAGACTAGCAGACAAGAGACCCAGTACTTC
J gene: TRBJ2-1; D gene: .; clone size: .; V gene: TRBV7-6; CDR3 protein: CASSLGYLDEQFF; CDR3 DNA: TGTGCCAGCAGCTTAGGGTATCTAGATGAGCAGTTCTTC
J gene: TRBJ2-1; D gene: .; clone size: .; V gene: TRBV19; CDR3 protein: CASSSGSSSYNEQFF; CDR3 DNA: TGTGCCAGTAGTAGCGGGTCGAGCTCCTACAATGAGCAGTTCTTC
J gene: TRBJ1-2; D gene: .; clone size: .; V gene: TRBV6-6; CDR3 protein: CASSYSNPVGGYGYTF; CDR3 DNA: TGTGCCAGCAGTTACTCGAACCCGGTGGGTGGGTATGGCTACACCTTC
J gene: TRBJ1-2; D gene: .; clone size: .; V gene: TRBV4-1; CDR3 protein: CASSQSGGTFYTF; CDR3 DNA: TGCGCCAGCAGCCAATCGGGAGGGACTTTCTACACCTTC
J gene: TRBJ2-7; D gene: .; clone size: .; V gene: TRBV18; CDR3 protein: CASSPSRYEQYF; CDR3 DNA: TGTGCCAGCTCACCTTCACGCTACGAGCAGTACTTC
J gene: TRBJ2-7; D gene: .; clone size: .; V gene: TRBV7-3; CDR3 protein: CASSLGRVYEQYF; CDR3 DNA: TGTGCCAGCAGCTTAGGCAGGGTATACGAGCAGTACTTC
J gene: TRBJ2-4; D gene: .; clone size: .; V gene: TRBV2; CDR3 protein: CASTGARTAKNIQYF; CDR3 DNA: TGTGCCAGCACCGGGGCCCGGACAGCCAAAAACATTCAGTACTTC
J gene: TRBJ1-1; D gene: TRBD1; clone size: .; V gene: TRBV19; CDR3 protein: CASRTGGSTEAFF; CDR3 DNA: TGTGCCAGTCGCACAGGGGGGAGCACTGAAGCTTTCTTT
J gene: TRBJ2-3; D gene: TRBD2; clone size: .; V gene: TRBV7-2; CDR3 protein: CASSFSSGMVDTQYF; CDR3 DNA: TGTGCCAGCAGCTTTAGTAGCGGGATGGTAGATACGCAGTATTTT
J gene: TRBJ1-3; D gene: .; clone size: once; V gene: TRBV9; CDR3 protein: CASSLSGGNTIYF; CDR3 DNA: TGTGCCAGCAGCCTAAGCGGTGGAAACACCATATATTTT
J gene: TRBJ2-5; D gene: .; clone size: once; V gene: TRBV5-1; CDR3 protein: CASSLSGPQETQYF; CDR3 DNA: TGCGCCAGCAGCCTATCAGGGCCCCAAGAGACCCAGTACTTC
J gene: TRBJ2-5; D gene: .; clone size: .; V gene: TRBV20-1; CDR3 protein: CSAGSETQYF; CDR3 DNA: TGCAGTGCAGGGAGTGAGACCCAGTACTTC
J gene: TRBJ1-1; D gene: .; clone size: .; V gene: TRBV10-2; CDR3 protein: CASTRGTEAFF; CDR3 DNA: TGCGCCAGCACTAGGGGCACTGAAGCTTTCTTT
J gene: TRBJ2-1; D gene: TRBD2; clone size: .; V gene: TRBV29-1; CDR3 protein: CSAGLAGGVSEQFF; CDR3 DNA: TGCAGCGCCGGACTAGCGGGAGGGGTGAGTGAGCAGTTCTTC
J gene: TRBJ2-1; D gene: TRBD2; clone size: .; V gene: TRBV19; CDR3 protein: CASSQGLATYNEQFF; CDR3 DNA: TGTGCCAGTAGTCAGGGACTAGCGACCTACAATGAGCAGTTCTTC
J gene: TRBJ1-2; D gene: .; clone size: .; V gene: TRBV6-5; CDR3 protein: CASREDYGYTF; CDR3 DNA: TGTGCCAGCAGGGAAGACTATGGCTACACCTTC
J gene: TRBJ2-7; D gene: .; clone size: .; V gene: TRBV19; CDR3 protein: CASSPKYGTRLFYEQYF; CDR3 DNA: TGTGCCAGTAGCCCAAAGTACGGGACTCGCCTTTTCTACGAGCAGTACTTC
J gene: TRBJ2-2; D gene: TRBD1; clone size: .; V gene: TRBV6-5; CDR3 protein: CASSWTGGASGELFF; CDR3 DNA: TGTGCCAGCAGCTGGACAGGGGGCGCGTCCGGGGAGCTGTTTTTT
J gene: TRBJ1-1; D gene: .; clone size: .; V gene: TRBV5-1; CDR3 protein: CASSSVGGPTEAFF; CDR3 DNA: TGCGCCAGCAGCTCGGTCGGGGGGCCCACTGAAGCTTTCTTT
J gene: TRBJ2-3; D gene: .; clone size: .; V gene: TRBV7-8; CDR3 protein: CASSFMGRNTDTQYF; CDR3 DNA: TGTGCCAGCAGCTTTATGGGACGGAACACAGATACGCAGTATTTT
J gene: TRBJ1-3; D gene: .; clone size: .; V gene: TRBV30; CDR3 protein: CAWTTGRVGSGNTIYF; CDR3 DNA: TGTGCCTGGACCACCGGCCGTGTCGGCTCTGGAAACACCATATATTTT
J gene: TRBJ2-5; D gene: TRBD2; clone size: .; V gene: TRBV7-2; CDR3 protein: CASSLVPGGRQETQYF; CDR3 DNA: TGTGCCAGCAGCTTAGTTCCGGGAGGGCGACAAGAGACCCAGTACTTC
J gene: TRBJ2-2; D gene: TRBD2; clone size: medium-sized; V gene: TRBV15; CDR3 protein: CATSKFQRETGELFF; CDR3 DNA: TGTGCCACCAGCAAGTTCCAGCGGGAGACCGGGGAGCTGTTTTTT
J gene: TRBJ2-3; D gene: TRBD2; clone size: .; V gene: TRBV7-2; CDR3 protein: CASSPSGRNTDTQYF; CDR3 DNA: TGTGCCAGCAGCCCGAGCGGGAGAAACACAGATACGCAGTATTTT
J gene: TRBJ2-3; D gene: .; clone size: once; V gene: TRBV7-8; CDR3 protein: CASSLNRDTDTQYF; CDR3 DNA: TGTGCCAGCAGCTTAAATAGGGACACAGATACGCAGTATTTT
J gene: TRBJ1-1; D gene: .; clone size: .; V gene: TRBV15; CDR3 protein: CATSGVNTEAFF; CDR3 DNA: TGTGCCACCAGCGGTGTGAACACTGAAGCTTTCTTT
J gene: TRBJ2-7; D gene: TRBD2; clone size: .; V gene: TRBV10-3; CDR3 protein: CAISGGGPSFTYEQYF; CDR3 DNA: TGTGCCATCAGTGGGGGGGGTCCGTCGTTTACCTACGAGCAGTACTTC
J gene: TRBJ2-5; D gene: .; clone size: .; V gene: TRBV7-3; CDR3 protein: CASSLNGDVGGTQYF; CDR3 DNA: TGTGCCAGCAGCTTAAACGGTGATGTAGGGGGGACCCAGTACTTC
J gene: TRBJ1-5; D gene: .; clone size: .; V gene: TRBV18; CDR3 protein: CASSPTGTWDQPQHF; CDR3 DNA: TGTGCCAGCTCACCAACTGGGACCTGGGATCAGCCCCAGCATTTT
J gene: TRBJ2-4; D gene: .; clone size: .; V gene: TRBV5-1; CDR3 protein: CASSPDSLAKNIQYF; CDR3 DNA: TGCGCCAGCAGCCCGGACAGCCTAGCCAAAAACATTCAGTACTTC